The 29 T cell receptor beta chains below were found in one sample sequenced in a study of cytomegalovirus exposure and HLA in healthy donors. Researchers ran the PCR with 60 Vbeta and 13 Jbeta primers. Repertoires were generated with immunoSEQ multiplex PCR, while TCRdb's copy carries only in-frame clones and drops some. The sample holds approximately 220,000 clones, 75% to 80% seen once. Sequencing input: PBMCs. The receptors were gathered from a man aged 18 to 35 in good health and CMV-seronegative.

J is TRBJ2-7 and V is TRBV2; 7 bases map to TRBD2. Germline lookup yields CDR1 SNHLY and CDR2 FYNNEI. The J segment lost 5 bases and the V segment lost 6 bases, leaving 13 bases of the junction unmatched. The CDR3 sequence is 15 residues long. CDR3 nucleotide sequence: TGTGCCAGCAGCCCCAGGACGGGAGGCCCCAACGAGCAGTACTTC. Residues: CASSPRTGGPNEQYF.

The chain carries TRBV19 and TRBJ2-1; 11 nucleotides match TRBD2. The CDR3 loop spans 16 amino acids. Germline loops: CDR1 LNHDA, CDR2 SQIVND (reference sequence). With 7 bases clipped from V and 7 bases from J, the junction kept 12 bases outside the gene matches. CDR3 region: CASIPTSGSFRNEQFF. CDR3 nucleotides: TGTGCCAGTATCCCAACTAGCGGGAGTTTTCGTAATGAGCAGTTCTTC.

This sequence joins TRBV11-3 and TRBJ2-1; 8 nucleotides match TRBD2. The CDR3 is 15 amino acids. CDR1 and CDR2 (germline): SGHNT, YENEEA. V dropped 1 base and J dropped 7; count of bases not matched to a gene: 6. The CDR3 DNA is TGTGCCAGCAGCTTAGGACGGGGGGGGCAAAATGAGCAGTTCTTC. The encoded protein is CASSLGRGGQNEQFF.

This clone was found a few times. V usage is TRBV28 and J usage is TRBJ1-2, with 7 positions matching TRBD1. The CDR3 totals 13 residues. CDR1 and CDR2 (germline): MDHEN, SYDVKM. V shed 3 bases, J shed 4 bases, and the junction held 2 bases outside the gene matches. The CDR3 coding sequence is TGTGCCAGCAGTTTGACAGGGCCCTATGGCTACACCTTC. It encodes CASSLTGPYGYTF.

The genes are TRBV7-2 and TRBJ2-2, with TRBD2 matching 9 bases. Germline V gives CDR1 SGHTA, CDR2 FQGNSA. Losses at the gene ends were 1 base for V and 4 bases for J; bases not matched to a gene: 7. This CDR3 is built from 17 residues. As DNA, the CDR3 is TGTGCCAGCAGCTTAGTCCCTATGCGGGGGGGCACCGGGGAGCTGTTTTTT. It is translated as CASSLVPMRGGTGELFF.

The rearrangement joins TRBV11-3 to TRBJ2-1; D is unresolved. V was trimmed by 0 bases and J by 10 bases, leaving 13 bases between them. The CDR3 sequence is 14 residues long. The germline V gene has CDR1 SGHNT and CDR2 YENEEA. This chain's CDR3 is CASSLDSVLVEQFF. The CDR3 DNA is TGTGCCAGCAGCTTAGATTCAGTTTTGGTCGAGCAGTTCTTC.

The genes are TRBV6-5 and TRBJ1-1, with D hard to call. Looked up from germline, CDR1 is MNHEY and CDR2 is SVGAGI. The V end lost 6 bases, the J end lost 1 base, and 9 bases lay between the germline ends. The CDR3 totals 13 residues. The CDR3 loop reads CASSRLRNTEAFF. The CDR3 DNA is TGTGCCAGCAGCAGACTAAGGAACACTGAAGCTTTCTTT.

This chain connects TRBV5-8 to TRBJ2-2; 7 nucleotides align to TRBD1. The J segment lost 5 bases and the V segment lost 2 bases, leaving 6 bases of the junction unmatched. CDR3 size: 15 residues. The V gene's germline CDR1 is SGHTS and CDR2 YDEGEE. The CDR3 nucleotides are TGTGCCAGCAGCTTATTTACAGGGGAGACCGGGGAGCTGTTTTTT. Translation gives CASSLFTGETGELFF.

The chain couples TRBV27 to TRBJ2-7; 12 nucleotides match TRBD2. Germline trimming cut 2 bases from V and 4 bases from J; bases unmatched to any gene: 12. CDR1 and CDR2 (germline): MNHEY, SMNVEV (reference sequence). The CDR3 contains 18 residues. CDR3 in amino acids: CASSLRLAGVLDSYEQYF. The DNA of the CDR3 is TGTGCCAGCAGTTTACGACTAGCGGGAGTTTTAGATTCGTACGAGCAGTACTTC.

The chain has TRBV30 and TRBJ2-6; unclear D gene. Germline V gene lookup returns CDR1 GTSNPN and CDR2 SVGIG (reference sequence). There are 14 residues in the CDR3. V dropped 1 base and J dropped 0 bases, with 4 bases sitting between them. This CDR3 reads CAWSGLSGANVLTF. The DNA for the CDR3 is TGTGCCTGGAGTGGACTCTCTGGGGCCAACGTCCTGACTTTC.

This rearrangement joins TRBV6-1 to TRBJ1-2; perhaps TRBD1 as D (6 bases). Per the germline V gene, CDR1 is MNHNS and CDR2 is SASEGT. The CDR3 totals 18 residues. The V end was cut by 2 bases, the J end by 7 bases, with 26 bases between. The chain's CDR3 is CASSETPWGTRGYAGYTF. The CDR3 region has the DNA TGTGCCAGCAGTGAAACCCCATGGGGGACCAGGGGCTACGCTGGCTACACCTTC.

This chain uses TRBV13 with TRBJ1-1; D is undetermined. Trimming removed 10 bases at V and 3 bases at J, with 15 bases between. Germline assignment: CDR1 PRHDT and CDR2 FYEKMQ (reference sequence). CDR3 length equals 13 residues. CDR3 in amino acids: CATNSYTYTEAFF. The CDR3 DNA follows: TGTGCCACCAATTCTTACACGTACACTGAAGCTTTCTTT.

The V call is TRBV5-4, the J call TRBJ1-2; 7 positions match TRBD1. This CDR3 is built from 15 residues. Germline trimming cut 1 base from V and 3 bases from J; bases unmatched to any gene: 6. Germline lookup yields CDR1 SGHNT and CDR2 YYREEE (reference sequence). CDR3 DNA: TGTGCCAGCAGCTTGAGCCAGGGGGGAGACTATGGCTACACCTTC. It codes for CASSLSQGGDYGYTF.

Details on this clone: This may stem from a read error, because a much larger clone lies one nucleotide away. The rearrangement joins TRBV5-4 to TRBJ2-7; 7 bases align to TRBD2. Trimming at V came to 2 bases and at J to 4 bases, leaving 15 bases not matched to a gene. Germline V gives CDR1 SGHNT, CDR2 YYREEE (reference sequence). The CDR3 loop spans 17 amino acids. As DNA, the CDR3 is TGTGCCAGCAGCTTAGATATGATCCCTAGCGGCCCTTACGAGCAGTACTTC. Its translation is CASSLDMIPSGPYEQYF.

This clone was seen just once. The chain links TRBV30 to TRBJ1-2; tentatively, D is TRBD1 (5 bases). The germline gives CDR1 GTSNPN, CDR2 SVGIG (reference sequence). The V and J ends lost 0 bases and 6 bases respectively, with 8 bases between them. CDR3 length equals 12 residues. CDR3 amino acids: CAWSVRGNGYTF. CDR3 nucleotides: TGTGCCTGGAGTGTACGGGGGAATGGCTACACCTTC.

V usage is TRBV5-5 and J usage is TRBJ2-1, with 12 positions matching TRBD2. The trim removed 4 bases at V and 4 bases at J, leaving 3 bases unmatched. The CDR3 is 15 residues long. Germline values: CDR1 SGHKS, CDR2 YYEKEE (reference sequence). This CDR3 is CASSPGTSGYNEQFF. CDR3 DNA sequence: TGTGCCAGCAGCCCAGGGACTAGCGGGTACAATGAGCAGTTCTTC.

CDR3 sequence reads: CASSLAPGNYGYTF. DNA for the CDR3: TGTGCCAGCAGCTTGGCCCCGGGGAACTATGGCTACACCTTC. The chain employs TRBV5-8 and TRBJ1-2; D not resolved. This CDR3 has 14 amino acids. The V end lost 0 bases, the J end lost 2 bases, and 8 bases lay between the germline ends. Per germline, CDR1 SGHTS and CDR2 YDEGEE.

This chain links TRBV29-1 with TRBJ2-5, with TRBD1 as a possible D gene (5 bases). The CDR3 is made up of 15 amino acids. The V and J ends lost 6 bases and 5 bases respectively, with 22 bases between them. Germline CDR1 reads SQVTM; CDR2 reads ANQGSEA. Written as DNA, the CDR3 is TGCAGCGTCCCCGCTTCTCAGGGTTCTCAGGAGACCCAGTACTTC. Its protein is CSVPASQGSQETQYF.

The chain couples TRBV18 to TRBJ2-1; 11 bases match TRBD2. This CDR3 region has 16 residues. CDR1 and CDR2 (germline): KGHSH, LQKENI. With V trimmed by 5 bases and J by 5 bases, 8 bases remained unmatched. DNA for the CDR3: TGTGCCAGCTCATTCCGACTAGCGGGGACACACAATGAGCAGTTCTTC. Translating gives CASSFRLAGTHNEQFF.

V is TRBV4-1 and J is TRBJ2-2, with D possibly matching TRBD2 (5 bases). The CDR3 loop spans 14 amino acids. Trimming took off 0 bases at V and 7 bases at J, with 9 bases between the two ends. CDR1 MGHRA and CDR2 YSYEKL come from the germline V gene. CDR3 loop: CASSQDHGVGELFF. The CDR3 DNA is TGCGCCAGCAGCCAAGATCACGGGGTCGGGGAGCTGTTTTTT.

As for this clone: Within the sample, other DNA sequences also encode this same CDR3. J is TRBJ2-5 and V is TRBV5-1, with D unresolved. The CDR3 sequence is 11 residues long. Germline V CDR1 and CDR2: SGHRS, YFSETQ. V dropped 2 bases and J dropped 3 bases, with 2 bases sitting between them. The CDR3 loop is CASSFEETQYF. CDR3 coding DNA: TGCGCCAGCAGCTTCGAAGAGACCCAGTACTTC.

The V call is TRBV7-9, the J call TRBJ1-2, with D hard to call. CDR3 size: 15 residues. The germline gives CDR1 SEHNR, CDR2 FQNEAQ (reference sequence). V lost 1 base and J 6 bases, leaving 15 bases between the germline ends. The CDR3 DNA sequence: TGTGCCAGCAGCTTAGAGTTATCGGGATGGGATGGCTACACCTTC. Amino acid sequence: CASSLELSGWDGYTF.

This clone was seen many times. The J gene is TRBJ2-7, the V gene TRBV4-3; D not certain. The CDR3 totals 15 residues. The germline CDR1 and CDR2 sequences are LGHNA and YSLEER. V dropped 0 bases and J dropped 3 bases, with 12 bases sitting between them. As DNA, the CDR3 is TGCGCCAGCAGCCAAGATTATAACAGCTACTACGAGCAGTACTTC. It is translated as CASSQDYNSYYEQYF.

The V call is TRBV27, the J call TRBJ2-7; weak D call: TRBD1 (6 bases). The CDR3 runs to 13 residues. CDR1 MNHEY and CDR2 SMNVEV come from the germline V gene (reference sequence). Deletions cut 5 bases from V and 3 bases from J, with 11 bases between. This CDR3 is CASSGQNFYEQYF. CDR3 bases: TGTGCCAGCAGTGGACAGAACTTCTACGAGCAGTACTTC.

A single count supports this clone. An end of the junction differs from the germline gene, which may be a read error. This chain's CDR3 is CASSYSRSSSSLF. CDR3 nucleotide sequence: TGTGCCAGCAGTTACTCACGGAGCAGTTCGTCTCTATTT. The chain uses TRBV6-5 and TRBJ2-3; no firm D call. Germline V gene sequence: CDR1 MNHEY, CDR2 SVGAGI. This CDR3 comprises 13 residues.

Regarding this clone: One end of the junction does not line up with germline, which may come from a read error. The J gene is TRBJ1-1, the V gene TRBV19; tentatively, D is TRBD1 (6 bases). This CDR3 has 14 residues. In germline, CDR1 is LNHDA, CDR2 SQIVND (reference sequence). CDR3 amino acids: CASSMGHPNAEAFF. The CDR3, as DNA: TGTGCCAGTAGCATGGGACATCCGAACGCTGAAGCTTTCTTT.

V usage is TRBV7-9 and J usage is TRBJ2-7; TRBD1 agrees at 12 bases. Trimming removed 5 bases from V and 3 bases from J; junction bases left unmatched: 17. Germline lookup yields CDR1 SEHNR and CDR2 FQNEAQ (reference sequence). This CDR3 has 19 amino acids. The CDR3 bases are TGTGCCAGCAGCCCACCGGGACAGGGGGCGCCTAGGACTAGCTACGAGCAGTACTTC. This codes for CASSPPGQGAPRTSYEQYF.

The V and J genes are TRBV11-2 and TRBJ2-7; 13 nucleotides agree with TRBD2. Unmatched junction bases numbered 10, after V lost 5 bases and J lost 0 bases. CDR3 size: 18 residues. The germline V gene has CDR1 SGHAT and CDR2 FQNNGV. The CDR3 coding sequence is TGTGCCAGCAGCCCCCGAGGGGGGACTAGCGGGAACTCCTACGAGCAGTACTTC. Its translation is CASSPRGGTSGNSYEQYF.

The chain joins TRBV7-9 to TRBJ1-3, with 8 positions matching TRBD1. This CDR3 spans 17 amino acids. V lost 5 bases and J lost 0; bases outside the gene matches: 9. Germline V gene sequence: CDR1 SEHNR, CDR2 FQNEAQ (reference sequence). The CDR3 bases are TGTGCCAGCAGCCCGGACAGGGAAGGGCTCTCTGGAAACACCATATATTTT. As protein: CASSPDREGLSGNTIYF.